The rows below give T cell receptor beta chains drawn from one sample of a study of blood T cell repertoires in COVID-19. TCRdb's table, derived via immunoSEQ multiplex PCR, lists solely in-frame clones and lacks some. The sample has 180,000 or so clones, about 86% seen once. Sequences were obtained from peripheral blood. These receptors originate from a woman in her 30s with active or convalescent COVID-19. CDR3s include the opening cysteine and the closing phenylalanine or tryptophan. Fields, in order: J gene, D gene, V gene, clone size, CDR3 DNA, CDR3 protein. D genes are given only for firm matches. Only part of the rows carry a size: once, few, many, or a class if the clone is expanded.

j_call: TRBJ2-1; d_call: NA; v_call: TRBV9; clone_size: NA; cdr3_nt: TGTGCCAGCAGCGAAAACGGGGGAGCGACCCCCCACAATGAGCAGTTCTTC; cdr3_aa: CASSENGGATPHNEQFF
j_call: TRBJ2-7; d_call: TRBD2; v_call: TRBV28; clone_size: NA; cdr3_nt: TGTGCCAGCAGTCTCGGGGGGTTCTCCTACGAGCAGTACTTC; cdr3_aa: CASSLGGFSYEQYF
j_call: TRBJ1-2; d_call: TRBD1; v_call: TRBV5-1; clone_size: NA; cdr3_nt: TGCGCCAGCAGCACACAGGGGGCTCGTAGAGATGGCTACACCTTC; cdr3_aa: CASSTQGARRDGYTF
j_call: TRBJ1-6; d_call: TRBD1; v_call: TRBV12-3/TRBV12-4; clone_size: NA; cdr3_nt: TGTGCCAGCAGAAGACAGGGAAATTCACCCCTCCACTTT; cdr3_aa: CASRRQGNSPLHF
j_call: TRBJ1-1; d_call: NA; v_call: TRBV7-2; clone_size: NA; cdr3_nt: TGTGCCAGCAGCTTAGCGACCCTGCCCGGACAGAACACTGAAGCTTTCTTT; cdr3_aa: CASSLATLPGQNTEAFF
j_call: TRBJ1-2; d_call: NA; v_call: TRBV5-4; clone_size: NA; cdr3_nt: TGTGCCAGCAGCTTGGCCAATACAGGGAGGGGTTACTATGGCTACACCTTC; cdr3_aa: CASSLANTGRGYYGYTF
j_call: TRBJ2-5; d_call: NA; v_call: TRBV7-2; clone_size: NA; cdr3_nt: TGTGCCAGCAGCTTGGCGACAGCCCAAGAGACCCAGTACTTC; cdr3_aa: CASSLATAQETQYF
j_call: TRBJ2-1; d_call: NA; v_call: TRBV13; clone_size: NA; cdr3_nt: TGTGCCAGCAGCTTAGCGCGCTTCAATGAGCAGTTCTTC; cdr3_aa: CASSLARFNEQFF
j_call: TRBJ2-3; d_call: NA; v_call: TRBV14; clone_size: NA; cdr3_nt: TGTGCCAGCAGCCAAGTTGGGCGGGGCCGCACAGATACGCAGTATTTT; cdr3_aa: CASSQVGRGRTDTQYF
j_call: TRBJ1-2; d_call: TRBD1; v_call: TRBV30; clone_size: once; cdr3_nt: TGTGCCTGGAGTGTGGTCAGGGGGCGCTCCACTGGCTACACCTTC; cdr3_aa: CAWSVVRGRSTGYTF
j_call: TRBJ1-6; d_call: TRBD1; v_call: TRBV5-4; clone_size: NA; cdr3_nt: TGTGCCAGCAGCTTGAAAGGACAGGGCGGTTTTAATTCACCCCTCCACTTT; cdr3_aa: CASSLKGQGGFNSPLHF
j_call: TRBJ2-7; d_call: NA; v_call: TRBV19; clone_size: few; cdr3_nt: TGTGCCAGTAGTATCCGTGCCGTCCGGCAGGGGATGTCCTACGAGCAGTACTTC; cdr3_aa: CASSIRAVRQGMSYEQYF
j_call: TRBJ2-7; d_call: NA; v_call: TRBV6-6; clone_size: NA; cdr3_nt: TGTGCCAGCAGTTACCGTAAGGGGGTTGAGCAGTACTTC; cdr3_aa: CASSYRKGVEQYF
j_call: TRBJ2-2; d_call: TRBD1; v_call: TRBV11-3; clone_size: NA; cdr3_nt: TGTGCCAGCAGCTATCCCCGGACAGGGGTCTTAGCGAACACCGGGGAGCTGTTTTTT; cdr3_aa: CASSYPRTGVLANTGELFF
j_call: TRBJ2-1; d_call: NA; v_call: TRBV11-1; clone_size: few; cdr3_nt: TGTGCCAGCAGCTTTGGTGGGAGTAGGTCCTACAATGAGCAGTTCTTC; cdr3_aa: CASSFGGSRSYNEQFF
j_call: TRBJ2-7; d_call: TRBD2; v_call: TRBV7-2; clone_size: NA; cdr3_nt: TGTGCCAGCAGCCTTAGCGGGACCACCTATTACGAGCAGTACTTC; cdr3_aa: CASSLSGTTYYEQYF
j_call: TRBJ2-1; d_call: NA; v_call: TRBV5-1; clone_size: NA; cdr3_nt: TGCGCCAGCAGCTTGGCCAGCTACAATGAGCAGTTCTTC; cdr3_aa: CASSLASYNEQFF